This T cell receptor (beta chain) was sequenced for a study of blood T cell repertoires in COVID-19 (dated by TCRdb to the early 2020s). With respect to the entire study: Samples from collaborators originated in the United States, Italy and Spain and spanned both the acute and convalescent phases of COVID-19. A de-identified subject ID, COVID-19 status, age in years and sex were almost always included in the sample metadata. The material from the prospective study consisted of cDNA or gDNA derived from T cells, B-cell-depleted T cells, or PBMCs. Samples came from the ongoing ImmuneRACE study (first 160 participants) plus 1,254 subjects from 6 global collaborators. A freely available public database, intended as a resource for researchers studying the immune response to SARS-CoV-2, is where the repertoires were released. Deeply sampled blood TCRbeta repertoires from subjects exposed to, actively infected with, or recovered from COVID-19 were included in the dataset. Where HLA class I and class II types were available, the types were taken from metadata supplied by the sample provider, not from assay-based typing. Broader findings and caveats from the paper: The quantity of clinical and demographic metadata differed by source and by participant and was supplied without curation.

In the prospective study, participants were roughly 18 to 95 years old, resided in about two dozen geographic areas of the United States, and were enrolled through a virtual design. Cohort assignment in the prospective study relied on participant-reported clinical history from a screening survey and a study questionnaire. Recovered participants in ImmuneRACE Cohort 3 were defined as having two consecutive negative NP/OP PCR tests, clearance from a healthcare professional, or resolution of symptoms. In the prospective study, mobile phlebotomists collected whole blood, serum and a nasopharyngeal or oropharyngeal swab from each participant. Additional blood draws and questionnaires over an approximately 2-month period could optionally be provided by prospective study participants. Prospective study blood samples were shipped either frozen or at room temperature before DNA extraction. TCRbeta CDR3 regions were amplified from genomic DNA using the immunoSEQ Assay, a bias-controlled multiplex PCR. The study's own analysis went as follows. Within the assay, amplification of reference gene primers was used to estimate how many nucleated cells each sample contained. To quantify the absolute abundance of each unique TCRbeta CDR3 rearrangement, sequence reads were collapsed and filtered. Productive Simpson clonality was computed per sample as the square root of Simpson's diversity index over productive rearrangements. The immuneACCESS repertoire file appears here via TCRdb, limited to in-frame rearrangements. These files lack a portion of the clones; in checked studies, under half of the deficit traces to unresolved V genes, and the cause of the others is not known. V and J calls plus clone size are reproduced from that table; the DNA served to infer D and trimming. The table for this sample lists approximately 300,000 clones; around nine tenths of them were counted only once. Approximately 5.2% of the sample comes from the top ten.

Comment on this clone: The target of this receptor is not known. No base-level quality is on record; no much larger clone is a single base apart.

The CDR3 contains 16 residues, cysteine and phenylalanine counted. Of all the DNA, just the CDR3 is kept, 48 bases in frame from base 1. V ends up 5 bases short and J 2 bases short, with an unmatched junction base count of 9. Sequences MNHEY (CDR1) and SMNVEV (CDR2) are obtained from the germline V gene (reference sequence). The rearranged segments are TRBV27 and TRBJ2-3; TRBD1 agrees with 8 junctional bases. The TCR originated in a man between 60 and 75 years old who had recovered from COVID-19. The sequenced sample consisted of PBMCs or T cells enriched from blood (not recorded which). The CDR3 sequence is CASSPGQGWPTDTQYF. The nucleotide sequence reads TGTGCCAGCAGTCCCGGACAGGGATGGCCCACAGATACGCAGTATTTT.